The 12 T cell receptor beta chains given below trace back to one sample, sequenced in a study of T cell clones after liver transplantation. The assay was immunoSEQ multiplex PCR, and TCRdb's table has in-frame clones only and misses some. The sample includes about 120,000 clones, 90% of them seen just once. The sample in question was CD4+ T cells from blood, obtained 12 months after liver transplant. The receptors originated from a human patient who received a liver transplant. The graft donor may have given rise to some T cells.

The gene calls are TRBV5-1 and TRBJ2-5; D is ambiguous. CDR1 and CDR2 (germline): SGHRS, YFSETQ. The CDR3 runs 15 residues. V lost 4 bases and J lost 4, with 17 bases in between. CDR3 region: CASSVGPTRPETQYF. CDR3 DNA sequence: TGCGCCAGCAGCGTGGGCCCGACACGGCCAGAGACCCAGTACTTC.

The rearrangement joins TRBV7-8 to TRBJ2-7; unclear D gene. CDR1 is SGHVS, CDR2 FQNEAQ, per germline. The CDR3 spans 14 residues. Trimming took off 4 bases at V and 2 bases at J, with 12 bases between the two ends. Written as DNA, the CDR3 is TGTGCCAGCAGCTCGACGGACGGAGCCTACGAGCAGTACTTC. This sequence encodes CASSSTDGAYEQYF.

V gene TRBV2 combines with J gene TRBJ1-2; D remains ambiguous. This CDR3 contains 13 residues. Trimming left V 1 base short and J 4 bases short, with 7 bases between. The germline V gene encodes CDR1 SNHLY and CDR2 FYNNEI. In DNA, the CDR3 is TGTGCCAGCAGTGAAGACAGCTTCTATGGCTACACCTTC. Its protein product is CASSEDSFYGYTF. Filled out from reference TRBV2 and TRBJ1-2, the complete variable domain reads EPEVTQTPSHQVTQMGQEVILRCVPISNHLYFYWYRQILGQKVEFLVSFYNNEISEKSEIFDDQFSVERPDGSNFTLKIRSTKLEDSAMYFCASSEDSFYGYTFGSGTRLTVV.

The V and J genes are TRBV27 and TRBJ2-3, with 8 bases aligning to TRBD2. CDR1 is MNHEY, CDR2 SMNVEV, per germline (reference sequence). V shed 6 bases and J 2 bases; nucleotides not matched to a gene: 7. CDR3 length equals 15 residues. Here the CDR3 DNA reads TGTGCCAGCAGAGTAGCGGGATATGTCACAGATACGCAGTATTTT. Translating gives CASRVAGYVTDTQYF.

V is TRBV11-2 and J is TRBJ2-7; D perhaps matches TRBD2 (6 bases). Per germline, CDR1 SGHAT and CDR2 FQNNGV. Trimming left V 1 base short and J 7 bases short, with 17 bases between. This CDR3 is 15 amino acids long. The CDR3 protein is CASSLVRGSPEEQYF. The CDR3 region has the DNA TGTGCCAGCAGCTTAGTCCGGGGGAGTCCGGAGGAGCAGTACTTC.

The V and J genes are TRBV19 and TRBJ2-3; D ambiguous. Germline-derived CDR1 and CDR2 are LNHDA and SQIVND (reference sequence). This CDR3 spans 13 amino acids. V lost 5 bases and J lost 4, with 10 bases in between. This chain's CDR3 is CASSGPRADTQYF. The DNA of the CDR3 is TGTGCCAGTAGTGGGCCCAGAGCAGATACGCAGTATTTT.

This sequence joins TRBV7-6 and TRBJ2-7, with 13 bases lining up with TRBD2. With V trimmed by 6 bases and J by 0 bases, 2 bases remained unmatched. CDR1 is SGHVS and CDR2 is FNYEAQ in the germline V gene. The CDR3 runs to 15 residues. This chain's CDR3 is CASSRTSGSSYEQYF. As DNA, the CDR3 is TGTGCCAGCAGTAGGACTAGCGGGAGCTCCTACGAGCAGTACTTC.

This clone was seen only once. V and J are TRBV11-3 and TRBJ1-1; D unresolved. This CDR3 contains 14 residues. V lost 5 bases, J lost 0 bases, and 10 bases lay in between. Germline values: CDR1 SGHNT, CDR2 YENEEA. The CDR3 is CASSPETMNTEAFF. DNA of the CDR3: TGTGCCAGCAGCCCCGAGACCATGAACACTGAAGCTTTCTTT.

The chain carries TRBV29-1 and TRBJ2-7, with D perhaps TRBD2 (6 bases). CDR3 length: 12 amino acids. CDR1 SQVTM and CDR2 ANQGSEA come from the germline V gene. The V gene lost 7 bases and the J gene lost 3 bases, with 13 bases spanning the gap. The CDR3 DNA sequence: TGCAGCGCCGCAGTGCGGGGCTACGAGCAGTACTTC. Translation gives CSAAVRGYEQYF.

The chain joins TRBV30 to TRBJ2-2; 10 bases line up with TRBD1. The V segment lost 3 bases and the J segment 3 bases; nucleotides outside the gene matches: 1. The CDR3 is 14 amino acids. Germline-derived CDR1 and CDR2 are GTSNPN and SVGIG (reference sequence). CDR3: CAWRTGGYTGELFF. In nucleotides, the CDR3 is TGTGCCTGGAGGACAGGGGGCTACACCGGGGAGCTGTTTTTT.

The gene calls are TRBV29-1 and TRBJ2-1, with 7 bases aligning to TRBD2. Trimming at V came to 4 bases and at J to 9 bases, leaving 9 bases not matched to a gene. The CDR3 spans 13 residues. Germline loops: CDR1 SQVTM, CDR2 ANQGSEA. CDR3 DNA: TGCAGCGTTGGGACTACTAGCGTCAGTGAGCAGTTCTTC. Translation: CSVGTTSVSEQFF.

The chain combines TRBV9 with TRBJ2-1; no clear D gene. The CDR3 is made up of 15 amino acids. The V gene's germline CDR1 is SGDLS and CDR2 YYNGEE. Trimming shortened V by 3 bases and J by 5 bases, and 15 bases separated the two germline ends. DNA for the CDR3: TGTGCCAGCAGCGGTGGGATAGGTCCGGACAATGAGCAGTTCTTC. Encoded protein: CASSGGIGPDNEQFF.